This T cell receptor beta chain was identified during a study of post-analysis software for immune sequencing data. At the level of the study: Clinical courses comprised relapsing-remitting, secondary progressive and progressive-relapsing multiple sclerosis.

This CDR3 spans 15 amino acids. Per the germline V gene, CDR1 is SGHTA and CDR2 is FQGNSA. Deletions cut 6 bases from V and 6 bases from J, with 18 bases between. Concerning this clonotype itself: Its antigen is currently unknown.

Whole-study results and caveats: Higher frequency in patients than in controls was seen for roughly five TRBV segments, with TRBV5-6, TRBV5-1 and TRBV20-1 among them. By F measure, samples from a shared preparation batch strongly co-clustered.

The library was made from cDNA and included unique molecular identifiers. The yield from roughly 1 to 10 million T cells was 500,000 or so cDNA molecules in total. TCRdb re-analysed the PCR reads in MiXCR, keeping a single row per CDR3 protein. Here the sample spans about 400,000 distinct CDR3 sequences, roughly 30% being singletons. Sequencing was performed on blood. V and J are TRBV7-2 and TRBJ2-1; D possibly uses TRBD1 or TRBD2 (5 bases each). The receptor was derived from a girl aged 10-17 years with multiple sclerosis. The CDR3 DNA follows: TGTGCCAGCAGAACAGACAGAGGGTCGGGCAATGAGCAGTTCTTC. Protein sequence: CASRTDRGSGNEQFF. The full variable domain, completed using reference TRBV7-2 and TRBJ2-1, is GAGVSQSPSNKVTEKGKDVELRCDPISGHTALYWYRQSLGQGLEFLIYFQGNSAPDKSGLPSDRFSAERTGGSVSTLTIQRTQQEDSAVYLCASRTDRGSGNEQFFGPGTRLTVL.